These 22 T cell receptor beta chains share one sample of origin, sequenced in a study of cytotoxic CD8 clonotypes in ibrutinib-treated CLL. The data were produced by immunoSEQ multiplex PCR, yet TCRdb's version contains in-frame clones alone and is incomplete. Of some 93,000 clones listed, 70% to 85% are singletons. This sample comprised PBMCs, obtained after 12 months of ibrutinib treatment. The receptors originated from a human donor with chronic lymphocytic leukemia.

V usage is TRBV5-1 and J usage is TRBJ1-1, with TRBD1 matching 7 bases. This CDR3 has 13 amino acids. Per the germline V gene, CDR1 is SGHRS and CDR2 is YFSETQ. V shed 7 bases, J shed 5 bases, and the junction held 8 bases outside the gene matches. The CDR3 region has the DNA TGCGCCAGCTCTGAGGGGGCCGGTACTGAAGCTTTCTTT. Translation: CASSEGAGTEAFF.

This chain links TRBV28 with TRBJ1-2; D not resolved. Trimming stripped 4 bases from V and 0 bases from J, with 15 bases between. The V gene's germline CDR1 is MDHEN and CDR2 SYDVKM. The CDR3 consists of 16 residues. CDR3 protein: CASSSAFGRANYGYTF. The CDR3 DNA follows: TGTGCCAGCAGTTCAGCATTCGGAAGAGCTAACTATGGCTACACCTTC.

The CDR3 sequence is CAWSVTASGNTIYF. CDR3 coding DNA: TGTGCCTGGAGTGTAACAGCCTCTGGAAACACCATATATTTT. The J gene is TRBJ1-3, the V gene TRBV30; D remains ambiguous. V was shortened by 0 bases and J by 0 bases, with 6 bases between the two germline ends. The CDR3 is 14 residues long. From germline, CDR1 is GTSNPN and CDR2 SVGIG (reference sequence).

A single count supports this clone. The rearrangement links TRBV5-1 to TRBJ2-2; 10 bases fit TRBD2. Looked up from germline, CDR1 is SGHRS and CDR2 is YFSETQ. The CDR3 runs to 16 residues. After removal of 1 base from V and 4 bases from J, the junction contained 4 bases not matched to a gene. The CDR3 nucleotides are TGCGCCAGCAGCTTGAGGGCTAGCGGGGGCACCGGGGAGCTGTTTTTT. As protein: CASSLRASGGTGELFF.

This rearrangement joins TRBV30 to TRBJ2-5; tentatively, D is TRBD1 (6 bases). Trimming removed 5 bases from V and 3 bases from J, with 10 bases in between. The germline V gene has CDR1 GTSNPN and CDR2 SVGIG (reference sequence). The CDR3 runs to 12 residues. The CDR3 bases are TGTGCCTGGGGGGGCGTTAAAGAGACCCAGTACTTC. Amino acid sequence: CAWGGVKETQYF.

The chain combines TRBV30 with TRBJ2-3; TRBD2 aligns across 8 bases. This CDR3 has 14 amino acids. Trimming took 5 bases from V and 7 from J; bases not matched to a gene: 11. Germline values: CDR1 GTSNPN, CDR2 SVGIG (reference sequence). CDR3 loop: CAWGPGGLINTQYF. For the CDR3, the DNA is TGTGCCTGGGGCCCGGGGGGGTTGATAAATACGCAGTATTTT.

The CDR3 protein is CASPLDGEQYF. DNA of the CDR3: TGTGCCAGCCCTCTAGATGGGGAGCAGTACTTC. The chain has TRBV21-1 and TRBJ2-7; the table's D gene call, TRBD2, was not cross checked with the DNA. TRBV21-1 is recorded as a pseudogene. The CDR3 loop spans 11 amino acids.

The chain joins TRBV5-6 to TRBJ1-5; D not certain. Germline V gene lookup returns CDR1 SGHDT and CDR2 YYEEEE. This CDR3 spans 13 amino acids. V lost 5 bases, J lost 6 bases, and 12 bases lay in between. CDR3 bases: TGTGCCAGCAGTTTGTCAGCTGCTCAGCCCCAGCATTTT. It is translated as CASSLSAAQPQHF.

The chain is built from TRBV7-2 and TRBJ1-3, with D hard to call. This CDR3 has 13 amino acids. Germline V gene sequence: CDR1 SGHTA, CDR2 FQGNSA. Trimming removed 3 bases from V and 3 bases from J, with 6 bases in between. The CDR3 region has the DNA TGTGCCAGCAGCTTTACGGGTGGAAACACCATATATTTT. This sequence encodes CASSFTGGNTIYF. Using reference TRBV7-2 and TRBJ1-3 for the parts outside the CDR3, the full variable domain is GAGVSQSPSNKVTEKGKDVELRCDPISGHTALYWYRQSLGQGLEFLIYFQGNSAPDKSGLPSDRFSAERTGGSVSTLTIQRTQQEDSAVYLCASSFTGGNTIYFGEGSWLTVV.

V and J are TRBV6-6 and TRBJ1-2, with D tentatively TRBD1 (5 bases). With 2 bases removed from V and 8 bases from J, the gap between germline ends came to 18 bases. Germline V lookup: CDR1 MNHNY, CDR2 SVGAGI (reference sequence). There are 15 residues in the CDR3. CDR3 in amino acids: CASSYGLGSRGGYTF. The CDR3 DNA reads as TGTGCCAGCAGTTACGGGCTCGGCAGCCGGGGGGGCTACACCTTC.

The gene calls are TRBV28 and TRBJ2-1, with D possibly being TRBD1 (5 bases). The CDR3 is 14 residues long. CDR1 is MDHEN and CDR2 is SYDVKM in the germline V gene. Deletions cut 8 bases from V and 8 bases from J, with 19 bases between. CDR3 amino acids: CASLGAGRADEQFF. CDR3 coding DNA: TGTGCCAGCCTAGGGGCAGGACGGGCGGATGAGCAGTTCTTC.

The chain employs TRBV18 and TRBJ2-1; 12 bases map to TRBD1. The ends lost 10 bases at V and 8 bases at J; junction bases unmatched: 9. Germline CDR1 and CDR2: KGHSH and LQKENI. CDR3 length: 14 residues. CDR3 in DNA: TGTGCCACCCAATGGGACAGGGGGCCCGATGAGCAGTTCTTC. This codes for CATQWDRGPDEQFF. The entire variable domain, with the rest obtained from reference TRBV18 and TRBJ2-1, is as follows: NAGVMQNPRHLVRRRGQEARLRCSPMKGHSHVYWYRQLPEEGLKFMVYLQKENIIDESGMPKERFSAEFPKEGPSILRIQQVVRGDSAAYFCATQWDRGPDEQFFGPGTRLTVL.

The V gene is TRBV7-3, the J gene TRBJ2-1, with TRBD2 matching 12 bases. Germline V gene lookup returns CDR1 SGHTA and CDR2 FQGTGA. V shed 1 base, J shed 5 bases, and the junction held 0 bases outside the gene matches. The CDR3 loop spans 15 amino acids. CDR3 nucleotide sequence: TGTGCCAGCAGCTTAAGACTAGCGGGGGACAATGAGCAGTTCTTC. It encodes CASSLRLAGDNEQFF.

The CDR3 nucleotides read TGTGCCAGGAGGCGGGGGGTTAAGTTGTACGAGCAGTACTTC. Its protein product is CARRRGVKLYEQYF. The rearrangement links TRBV25-1 to TRBJ2-7, with 8 bases identical to TRBD2. The CDR3 contains 14 residues. V trimming: 9 bases; J trimming: 4 bases; junction bases outside the gene matches: 11. CDR1 is MGHDK, CDR2 SYGVNS, per germline.

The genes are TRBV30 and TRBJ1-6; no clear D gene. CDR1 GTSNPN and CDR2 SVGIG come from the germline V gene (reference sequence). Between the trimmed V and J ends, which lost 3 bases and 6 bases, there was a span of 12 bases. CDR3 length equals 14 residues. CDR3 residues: CAWRGQATNSPLHF. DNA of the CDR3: TGTGCCTGGAGAGGGCAGGCAACTAATTCACCCCTCCACTTT.

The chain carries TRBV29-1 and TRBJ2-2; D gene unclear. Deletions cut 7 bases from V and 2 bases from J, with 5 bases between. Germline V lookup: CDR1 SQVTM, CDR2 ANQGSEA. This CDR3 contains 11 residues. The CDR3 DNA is TGCAGCGGCTCAAACACCGGGGAGCTGTTTTTT. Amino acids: CSGSNTGELFF.

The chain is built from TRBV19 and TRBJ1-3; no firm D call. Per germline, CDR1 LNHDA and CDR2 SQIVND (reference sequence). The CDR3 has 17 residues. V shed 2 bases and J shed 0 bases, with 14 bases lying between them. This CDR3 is CASSIMGGKSSGNTIYF. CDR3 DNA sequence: TGTGCCAGTAGTATAATGGGCGGAAAAAGCTCTGGAAACACCATATATTTT.

CDR3 amino acids: CASSSTAESRSYGYTF. CDR3 sequence (DNA): TGTGCCAGCAGCTCGACTGCCGAGTCACGGAGCTATGGCTACACCTTC. The chain recombines TRBV4-2 with TRBJ1-2, with D unclear. With 5 bases removed from V and 4 bases from J, the gap between germline ends came to 20 bases. Germline-derived CDR1 and CDR2 are LGHNA and YNFKEQ. The CDR3 covers 16 residues.

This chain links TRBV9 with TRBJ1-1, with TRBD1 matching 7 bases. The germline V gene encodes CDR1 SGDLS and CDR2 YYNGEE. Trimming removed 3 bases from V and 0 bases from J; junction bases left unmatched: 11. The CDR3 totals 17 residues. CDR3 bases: TGTGCCAGCAGCGAAGCGGGACAGACTTACATGAACACTGAAGCTTTCTTT. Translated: CASSEAGQTYMNTEAFF.

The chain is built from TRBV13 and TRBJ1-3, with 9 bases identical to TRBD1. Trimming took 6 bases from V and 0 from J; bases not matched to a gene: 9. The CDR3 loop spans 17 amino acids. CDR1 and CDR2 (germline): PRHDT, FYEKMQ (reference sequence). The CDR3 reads CASRPARDRVSGNTIYF. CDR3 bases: TGTGCCAGCAGACCAGCCCGGGACAGGGTCTCTGGAAACACCATATATTTT. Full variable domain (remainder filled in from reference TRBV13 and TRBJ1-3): AAGVIQSPRHLIKEKRETATLKCYPIPRHDTVYWYQQGPGQDPQFLISFYEKMQSDKGSIPDRFSAQQFSDYHSELNMSSLELGDSALYFCASRPARDRVSGNTIYFGEGSWLTVV.

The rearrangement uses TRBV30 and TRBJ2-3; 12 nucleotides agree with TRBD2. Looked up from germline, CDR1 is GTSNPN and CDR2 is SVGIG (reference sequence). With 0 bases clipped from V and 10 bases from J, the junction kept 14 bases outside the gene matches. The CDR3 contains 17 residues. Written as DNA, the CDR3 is TGTGCCTGGAGTGTACAACGGACTAGCGGGGAAATGGATGCGCAGTATTTT. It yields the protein CAWSVQRTSGEMDAQYF.

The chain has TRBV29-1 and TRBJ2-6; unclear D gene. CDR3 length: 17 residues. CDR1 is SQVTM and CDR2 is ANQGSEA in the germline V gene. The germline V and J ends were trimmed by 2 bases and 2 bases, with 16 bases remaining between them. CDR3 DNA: TGCAGCGTTGAAACCACCCCGATTGGACCTGGGGCCAACGTCCTGACTTTC. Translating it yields CSVETTPIGPGANVLTF.